These 20 T cell receptor beta chains came from one sample sequenced in a study of blood T cell repertoires in COVID-19. Generated by immunoSEQ multiplex PCR, the TCRdb table keeps only in-frame clones and is missing some. Among about 200,000 clones, around four fifths were seen once, and the ten largest hold about 3%. The sample taken for sequencing was peripheral blood. The receptors stem from a woman older than 75 with active or convalescent COVID-19.

This clone was detected a few times. The genes are TRBV6-5 and TRBJ2-3; 9 bases fit TRBD1. Germline V gene sequence: CDR1 MNHEY, CDR2 SVGAGI. CDR3 length equals 15 residues. J gave up 0 bases and V 5 bases, and 3 bases lay outside the gene matches. For the CDR3, the DNA is TGTGCCAGCAGTCCCGGGACAGGGAGCACAGATACGCAGTATTTT. Its protein is CASSPGTGSTDTQYF.

This clone was picked up one time. Other nucleotide sequences from this sample produce the same CDR3. The chain links TRBV5-1 to TRBJ2-3; TRBD1 might be the D (5 bases). V was cut by 2 bases and J by 0 bases, with 7 bases left in between. Germline V lookup: CDR1 SGHRS, CDR2 YFSETQ. The CDR3 extends over 14 amino acids. The CDR3 protein is CASSLQESTDTQYF. DNA of the CDR3: TGCGCCAGCAGCTTACAGGAAAGCACAGATACGCAGTATTTT. The entire variable domain, with the rest obtained from reference TRBV5-1 and TRBJ2-3, is as follows: KAGVTQTPRYLIKTRGQQVTLSCSPISGHRSVSWYQQTPGQGLQFLFEYFSETQRNKGNFPGRFSGRQFSNSRSEMNVSTLELGDSALYLCASSLQESTDTQYFGPGTRLTVL.

This rearrangement joins TRBV5-1 to TRBJ1-2; a weak D match, TRBD1 (6 bases). With 4 bases removed from V and 0 bases from J, the gap between germline ends came to 19 bases. This CDR3 spans 17 amino acids. Germline CDR1 and CDR2: SGHRS and YFSETQ. As DNA, the CDR3 is TGCGCCAGCAGCGCCGGAACAGGGAGACCTACTAACTATGGCTACACCTTC. Translated, it gives CASSAGTGRPTNYGYTF. Based on the CDR3 plus reference TRBV5-1 and TRBJ1-2, the full variable domain is KAGVTQTPRYLIKTRGQQVTLSCSPISGHRSVSWYQQTPGQGLQFLFEYFSETQRNKGNFPGRFSGRQFSNSRSEMNVSTLELGDSALYLCASSAGTGRPTNYGYTFGSGTRLTVV.

V gene TRBV28 combines with J gene TRBJ1-5, with D perhaps matching TRBD1 (5 bases). V dropped 8 bases and J dropped 2 bases, with 13 bases sitting between them. Per germline, CDR1 MDHEN and CDR2 SYDVKM. The CDR3 runs to 14 residues. The CDR3 sequence is CASVTGGGNQPQHF. The CDR3 DNA sequence: TGTGCCAGCGTTACAGGTGGAGGCAATCAGCCCCAGCATTTT.

CDR3 in amino acids: CASSIRGSSSNQPQHF. The CDR3 coding sequence is TGTGCCAGTAGTATCCGGGGTTCTTCGAGCAATCAGCCCCAGCATTTT. J is TRBJ1-5 and V is TRBV19; D gene unclear. The V end lost 3 bases, the J end lost 1 base, and 13 bases lay between the germline ends. Germline-derived CDR1 and CDR2 are LNHDA and SQIVND (reference sequence). The CDR3 consists of 16 residues. Using reference TRBV19 and TRBJ1-5 for the parts outside the CDR3, the full variable domain is DGGITQSPKYLFRKEGQNVTLSCEQNLNHDAMYWYRQDPGQGLRLIYYSQIVNDFQKGDIAEGYSVSREKKESFPLTVTSAQKNPTAFYLCASSIRGSSSNQPQHFGDGTRLSIL.

The chain links TRBV27 to TRBJ2-2; 12 bases map to TRBD2. The CDR3 is made up of 16 amino acids. Germline V CDR1 and CDR2: MNHEY, SMNVEV (reference sequence). The J segment lost 4 bases and the V segment lost 5 bases, leaving 5 bases of the junction unmatched. DNA for the CDR3: TGTGCCAGCAGTCTACTAGCGGGGGGTCTCACCGGGGAGCTGTTTTTT. Its translation is CASSLLAGGLTGELFF.

This clone was counted between two and nine times. The chain is built from TRBV7-9 and TRBJ2-1; 7 bases are shared with TRBD1. The V and J ends lost 5 bases and 6 bases, in that order; junction bases with no gene match: 7. The CDR3 runs 14 residues. The germline V gene has CDR1 SEHNR and CDR2 FQNEAQ (reference sequence). CDR3 in amino acids: CASSRPTGLNEQFF. In DNA, the CDR3 is TGTGCCAGCAGCCGCCCGACAGGGCTCAATGAGCAGTTCTTC.

CDR3 region: CASSQGPILADFFSYNEQFF. The CDR3 nucleotides are TGCGCCAGCAGCCAAGGTCCCATTTTGGCGGACTTCTTCTCCTACAATGAGCAGTTCTTC. The V call is TRBV4-1, the J call TRBJ2-1; the D gene is possibly TRBD2 (5 bases). Germline CDR1 reads MGHRA; CDR2 reads YSYEKL. CDR3 length: 20 amino acids. Trimming stripped 1 base from V and 0 bases from J, with 22 bases between.

The chain couples TRBV5-6 to TRBJ2-2; D gene ambiguous. The V end was cut by 4 bases, the J end by 8 bases, with 9 bases between. CDR3 length: 12 residues. In germline, CDR1 is SGHDT, CDR2 YYEEEE. DNA for the CDR3: TGTGCCAGCAGCCCCGCGGAAGGGGAGCTGTTTTTT. Residues: CASSPAEGELFF.

The chain is built from TRBV5-1 and TRBJ1-4, with 9 bases matching TRBD1. V dropped 4 bases and J dropped 2; count of bases not matched to a gene: 3. The germline V gene encodes CDR1 SGHRS and CDR2 YFSETQ. This CDR3 is 15 amino acids long. The CDR3 loop reads CASSPTGGTNEKLFF. CDR3 nucleotides: TGCGCCAGCAGCCCGACAGGGGGGACTAATGAAAAACTGTTTTTT.

The gene calls are TRBV19 and TRBJ1-1; 9 nucleotides match TRBD1. CDR3 size: 16 residues. After removal of 4 bases from V and 1 base from J, the junction contained 7 bases not matched to a gene. Per the germline V gene, CDR1 is LNHDA and CDR2 is SQIVND (reference sequence). CDR3 sequence (DNA): TGTGCCAGTAGTACTCACGGGACAGGGAGGAACACTGAAGCTTTCTTT. Amino acid sequence: CASSTHGTGRNTEAFF. Full variable domain (outside the CDR3, taken from reference TRBV19 and TRBJ1-1): DGGITQSPKYLFRKEGQNVTLSCEQNLNHDAMYWYRQDPGQGLRLIYYSQIVNDFQKGDIAEGYSVSREKKESFPLTVTSAQKNPTAFYLCASSTHGTGRNTEAFFGQGTRLTVV.

This chain connects TRBV6-2 or TRBV6-3 to TRBJ2-1; D is undetermined. CDR1 is MNHEY and CDR2 is SVGEGT in the germline V gene. The V and J ends lost 2 bases and 7 bases respectively, with 6 bases between them. The CDR3 consists of 12 residues. The CDR3 nucleotides are TGTGCCAGCAGTTACGGTCGGAATGAGCAGTTCTTC. This codes for CASSYGRNEQFF.

The genes are TRBV5-4 and TRBJ2-5; 8 positions match TRBD1. CDR1 and CDR2 from the germline V gene are SGHNT and YYREEE (reference sequence). V shed 4 bases and J 5 bases; nucleotides not matched to a gene: 7. The CDR3 contains 14 residues. The CDR3 region is CASSVWDRRETQYF. The CDR3 nucleotides are TGTGCCAGCAGCGTTTGGGACAGGCGGGAGACCCAGTACTTC.

This chain joins TRBV4-1 and TRBJ1-3; no reliable D call. CDR3 length equals 15 residues. Between the trimmed V and J ends, which lost 0 bases and 1 base, there was a span of 7 bases. Germline CDR1 and CDR2: MGHRA and YSYEKL. The DNA of the CDR3 is TGCGCCAGCAGCCAAGATCAGTCTTCTGGAAACACCATATATTTT. This translates into CASSQDQSSGNTIYF.

The chain recombines TRBV28 with TRBJ2-7, with TRBD1 identical over 7 bases. The CDR3 sequence is 17 residues long. The ends lost 4 bases at V and 0 bases at J; junction bases unmatched: 12. Per germline, CDR1 MDHEN and CDR2 SYDVKM. This chain's CDR3 is CASSSGTVLFSSYEQYF. DNA for the CDR3: TGTGCCAGCAGTTCAGGGACAGTCCTTTTTAGCTCCTACGAGCAGTACTTC.

The chain joins TRBV12-3 or TRBV12-4 to TRBJ2-3; 7 nucleotides match TRBD1. The CDR3 is made up of 13 amino acids. V trimming: 3 bases; J trimming: 3 bases; junction bases outside the gene matches: 0. CDR3 sequence reads: CASSFRGTDTQYF. For the CDR3, the DNA is TGTGCCAGCAGTTTCAGGGGGACAGATACGCAGTATTTT.

This clone has just a few counts. V gene TRBV30 combines with J gene TRBJ2-1, with D tentatively TRBD1 (6 bases). The V gene lost 2 bases and the J gene lost 10 bases, with 15 bases spanning the gap. This CDR3 spans 13 amino acids. Germline CDR1 reads GTSNPN; CDR2 reads SVGIG (reference sequence). CDR3: CAWSPNSGQEQFF. The CDR3 DNA sequence: TGTGCCTGGAGTCCGAACTCGGGACAAGAGCAGTTCTTC.

J is TRBJ2-7 and V is TRBV6-2 or TRBV6-3, with TRBD1 identical over 8 bases. Germline CDR1 reads MNHEY; CDR2 reads SVGEGT. The CDR3 is 13 residues long. V lost 5 bases to trimming and J lost 10 bases; unmatched junction nucleotides: 10. CDR3 bases: TGTGCCAGCAGTCCGAACCGGGACAGGCATCAGTACTTC. Translation: CASSPNRDRHQYF.

The rearrangement uses TRBV7-2 and TRBJ2-7, with a weak D call TRBD1 (6 bases). V lost 1 base and J 4 bases, leaving 11 bases between the germline ends. Germline assignment: CDR1 SGHTA and CDR2 FQGNSA. The CDR3 runs 14 residues. CDR3 coding DNA: TGTGCCAGCAGCTTAGTGCAAGGGGGATACGAGCAGTACTTC. It encodes CASSLVQGGYEQYF.

The V gene is TRBV5-4, the J gene TRBJ2-3, with 15 nucleotides matching TRBD2. This CDR3 comprises 17 residues. Germline V CDR1 and CDR2: SGHNT, YYREEE (reference sequence). The J segment lost 8 bases and the V segment lost 0 bases, leaving 7 bases of the junction unmatched. The DNA for the CDR3 is TGTGCCAGCAGCTTGGATGGACTAGCGGGGGGGCCGGGTACGCAGTATTTT. This codes for CASSLDGLAGGPGTQYF.